The 19 T cell receptor beta chains presented below share a single source sample, sequenced in a study of beta chain features in type 1 diabetes. The study reverse transcribed the entire isolated RNA, so it sequenced expressed TCRB transcripts. Profiled with immunoSEQ multiplex PCR; TCRdb holds only in-frame clones, not every one. The sample shows some 350,000 clones, 8% to 10% of them seen only once. Whole-study results and caveats: There was a moderate but significant shortening of TCRB CDR3s in all four CD4+ subsets of Type 1 diabetes patients.

The antigens these receptors bind are not known. What was sequenced was central memory CD4+ T cells from blood. These receptors all stem from a man younger than 45 with type 1 diabetes.

This clone was recorded many times. The chain joins TRBV7-9 to TRBJ1-2, with D unclear. Germline CDR1 and CDR2: SEHNR and FQNEAQ (reference sequence). Trimming stripped 5 bases from V and 2 bases from J, with 9 bases between. The CDR3 loop spans 13 amino acids. CDR3 loop: CASSPGWNYGYTF. In DNA, the CDR3 is TGTGCCAGCAGCCCGGGATGGAACTATGGCTACACCTTC.

The V gene is TRBV18, the J gene TRBJ1-2; D is perhaps TRBD1 (6 bases). This CDR3 region has 16 residues. Germline assignment: CDR1 KGHSH and CDR2 LQKENI. The ends were cut back, 6 bases at V and 4 bases at J, with 21 bases in the middle. CDR3 in amino acids: CASSQTPPGAGYGYTF. The CDR3, as DNA: TGTGCCAGCTCGCAAACACCTCCAGGGGCCGGCTATGGCTACACCTTC.

The rearrangement uses TRBV10-3 and TRBJ2-1, with 16 positions matching TRBD2. With 10 bases clipped from V and 9 bases from J, the junction kept 9 bases outside the gene matches. This CDR3 is 15 amino acids long. Looked up from germline, CDR1 is ENHRY and CDR2 is SYGVKD. The CDR3 region has the DNA TGTGCCAGCAGGACGGGACTAGCGGGAGGGGGTGAGCAGTTCTTC. As protein: CASRTGLAGGGEQFF.

V and J are TRBV4-3 and TRBJ1-3, with 8 bases fitting TRBD1. Germline V gene lookup returns CDR1 LGHNA and CDR2 YSLEER. The CDR3 totals 17 residues. Trimming removed 0 bases from V and 1 base from J; junction bases left unmatched: 5. CDR3 loop: CASSQEAGGISGNTIYF. The CDR3, as DNA: TGCGCCAGCAGCCAAGAGGCAGGGGGCATTTCTGGAAACACCATATATTTT.

V and J are TRBV6-5 and TRBJ2-1, with D unclear. The V and J ends lost 7 bases and 3 bases respectively, with 7 bases between them. Per germline, CDR1 MNHEY and CDR2 SVGAGI. The CDR3 is 12 amino acids. The CDR3 DNA sequence: TGTGCCAGCAACTCGTTCTACAATGAGCAGTTCTTC. Translated, it gives CASNSFYNEQFF.

This clone was observed a few times. The V gene is TRBV15, the J gene TRBJ1-5, with D perhaps matching TRBD1 (6 bases). This CDR3 has 14 amino acids. Germline V gene sequence: CDR1 LNHNV, CDR2 YYDKDF (reference sequence). The V and J ends lost 7 bases and 3 bases respectively, with 13 bases between them. The CDR3 nucleotides are TGTGCCACCAATCCAGGGGAATACAATCAGCCCCAGCATTTT. Its protein product is CATNPGEYNQPQHF. The variable domain in full, with the rest retrieved from reference TRBV15 and TRBJ1-5, is DAMVIQNPRYQVTQFGKPVTLSCSQTLNHNVMYWYQQKSSQAPKLLFHYYDKDFNNEADTPDNFQSRRPNTSFCFLDIRSPGLGDTAMYLCATNPGEYNQPQHFGDGTRLSIL.

This chain's CDR3 is CASSPGQGVQPQHF. The CDR3 nucleotides are TGTGCCAGCAGCCCGGGACAGGGGGTTCAGCCCCAGCATTTT. This chain uses TRBV7-9 with TRBJ1-5; 11 bases align to TRBD1. Germline V CDR1 and CDR2: SEHNR, FQNEAQ (reference sequence). The CDR3 runs to 14 residues. The junction had 3 bases not matched to a gene; V was cut back by 5 bases and J by 6 bases.

This chain connects TRBV6-1 to TRBJ2-7, with 7 bases aligning to TRBD1. The germline V gene has CDR1 MNHNS and CDR2 SASEGT. The J segment lost 3 bases and the V segment lost 10 bases, leaving 9 bases of the junction unmatched. CDR3 length equals 13 residues. CDR3 DNA sequence: TGTGCCACCAATCCGGGACAGATCTACGAGCAGTACTTC. It specifies CATNPGQIYEQYF.

The chain employs TRBV10-2 and TRBJ1-5; D call uncertain. Trimming took off 3 bases at V and 6 bases at J, with 15 bases between the two ends. The germline gives CDR1 WSHSY, CDR2 SAAADI. The CDR3 extends over 15 amino acids. The CDR3, as DNA: TGCGCCAGCAGTGATCTGTTCCTTGCGGGTCAGCCCCAGCATTTT. This translates into CASSDLFLAGQPQHF.

The genes are TRBV4-3 and TRBJ2-2; D perhaps matches TRBD1 (5 bases). Germline CDR1 and CDR2: LGHNA and YSLEER. Trimming took off 4 bases at V and 4 bases at J, with 10 bases between the two ends. The CDR3 length is 14 residues. Written as DNA, the CDR3 is TGCGCCAGCAGCCTCGAAAGGGGCACCGGGGAGCTGTTTTTT. Encoded protein: CASSLERGTGELFF.

The genes are TRBV5-6 and TRBJ2-2, with a weak D call TRBD1 (7 bases). This CDR3 comprises 16 residues. Germline V gene sequence: CDR1 SGHDT, CDR2 YYEEEE. Trimming cost V 2 bases and J 7 bases, with 18 bases left between them. The CDR3 spells CASSFGQEGSSGELFF. The DNA for the CDR3 is TGTGCCAGCAGCTTCGGACAGGAGGGATCTAGCGGGGAGCTGTTTTTT.

Only a few counts were recorded for this clone. This chain connects TRBV28 to TRBJ2-7; perhaps D is TRBD1 or TRBD2 (5 bases each). Germline lookup yields CDR1 MDHEN and CDR2 SYDVKM. V gave up 6 bases and J gave up 1 base, with 16 bases separating them. CDR3 length: 15 residues. The CDR3: CASSDPGTGSYEQYF. The CDR3 DNA sequence: TGTGCCAGCAGCGACCCAGGGACGGGATCCTACGAGCAGTACTTC.

This clone came up a few times. The chain carries TRBV6-1 and TRBJ2-5; D ambiguous. The CDR3 totals 13 residues. V gave up 1 base and J gave up 6 bases, with 9 bases separating them. Germline loops: CDR1 MNHNS, CDR2 SASEGT. In nucleotides, the CDR3 is TGTGCCAGCAGTGAAGGGATAAGGAAGACCCAGTACTTC. It is translated as CASSEGIRKTQYF.

This clone was recorded a few times. The V and J genes are TRBV6-5 and TRBJ2-1; maybe TRBD1 (6 bases). CDR3 size: 14 residues. Germline V lookup: CDR1 MNHEY, CDR2 SVGAGI. Trimming stripped 8 bases from V and 2 bases from J, with 13 bases between. This CDR3 is CASGAGVTYNEQFF. In DNA form, the CDR3 reads TGTGCCAGCGGCGCAGGGGTCACCTACAATGAGCAGTTCTTC.

This clone came up many times. The chain links TRBV28 to TRBJ2-1, with D unresolved. There are 14 residues in the CDR3. With 3 bases removed from V and 5 bases from J, the gap between germline ends came to 11 bases. Germline V gives CDR1 MDHEN, CDR2 SYDVKM. Here the CDR3 reads CASSLLEPNNEQFF. The CDR3 region has the DNA TGTGCCAGCAGTTTGTTGGAGCCTAACAATGAGCAGTTCTTC. The entire variable domain, with the rest obtained from reference TRBV28 and TRBJ2-1, is as follows: DVKVTQSSRYLVKRTGEKVFLECVQDMDHENMFWYRQDPGLGLRLIYFSYDVKMKEKGDIPEGYSVSREKKERFSLILESASTNQTSMYLCASSLLEPNNEQFFGPGTRLTVL.

This clone was seen more than once but under ten times. The rearrangement joins TRBV19 to TRBJ2-1; 9 bases fit TRBD1. The V gene end was trimmed by 8 bases and the J gene end by 4 bases; junction bases not matched to a gene: 6. CDR1 and CDR2 (germline): LNHDA, SQIVND (reference sequence). The CDR3 is 14 residues long. Here the CDR3 reads CASWTGVTYNEQFF. CDR3 nucleotide sequence: TGTGCCAGTTGGACAGGGGTAACATACAATGAGCAGTTCTTC.

This clone has a handful of counts. This rearrangement joins TRBV5-1 to TRBJ2-1; 7 positions agree with TRBD2. This CDR3 spans 17 amino acids. Germline V gene sequence: CDR1 SGHRS, CDR2 YFSETQ. The V gene end was trimmed by 1 base and the J gene end by 4 bases; junction bases not matched to a gene: 11. CDR3 bases: TGCGCCAGCAGCTTGAAATTCCACAGCGGGGCTTACAATGAGCAGTTCTTC. This encodes CASSLKFHSGAYNEQFF.

The chain is built from TRBV19 and TRBJ1-1; possible D gene TRBD1, 6 bases. Looked up from germline, CDR1 is LNHDA and CDR2 is SQIVND (reference sequence). The CDR3 sequence is 14 residues long. V was clipped by 10 bases and J by 0 bases, with 15 bases between them. In DNA form, the CDR3 reads TGTGCCACCTTCGACAGGAAGATGAACACTGAAGCTTTCTTT. Its translation is CATFDRKMNTEAFF. Complete variable domain (other parts from reference TRBV19 and TRBJ1-1): DGGITQSPKYLFRKEGQNVTLSCEQNLNHDAMYWYRQDPGQGLRLIYYSQIVNDFQKGDIAEGYSVSREKKESFPLTVTSAQKNPTAFYLCATFDRKMNTEAFFGQGTRLTVV.

This clone has just a few counts. The chain employs TRBV6-5 and TRBJ1-2, with 8 bases matching TRBD1. The CDR3 loop spans 13 amino acids. Germline CDR1 and CDR2: MNHEY and SVGAGI. Trimming removed 5 bases from V and 4 bases from J; junction bases left unmatched: 3. The CDR3 sequence: CASSQQGGYGYTF. CDR3 nucleotides: TGTGCCAGCAGTCAACAGGGGGGCTATGGCTACACCTTC.